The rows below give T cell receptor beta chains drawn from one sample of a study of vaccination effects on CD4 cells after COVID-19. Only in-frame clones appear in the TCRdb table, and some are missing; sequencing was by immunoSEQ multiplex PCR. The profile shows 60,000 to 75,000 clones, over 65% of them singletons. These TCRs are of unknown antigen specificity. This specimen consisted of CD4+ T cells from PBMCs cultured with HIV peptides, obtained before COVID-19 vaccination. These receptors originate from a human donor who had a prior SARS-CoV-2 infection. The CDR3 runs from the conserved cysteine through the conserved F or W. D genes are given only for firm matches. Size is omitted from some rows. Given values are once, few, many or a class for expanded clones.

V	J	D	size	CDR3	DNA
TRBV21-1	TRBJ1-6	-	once	CASSRETGQPNSPLHF	TGTGCCAGCAGCAGAGAAACGGGACAGCCAAATTCACCCCTCCACTTT
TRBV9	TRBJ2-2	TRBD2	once	CASSLRPLAGGLNTGELFF	TGTGCCAGCAGCCTGAGACCACTAGCGGGGGGATTGAACACCGGGGAGCTGTTTTTT
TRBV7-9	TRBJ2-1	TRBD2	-	CASSLEASGKFAEQFF	TGTGCCAGCAGCTTAGAGGCTAGCGGGAAATTCGCTGAGCAGTTCTTC
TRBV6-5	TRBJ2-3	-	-	CASTQRRPTDTQYF	TGTGCCAGCACCCAGCGGCGACCCACAGATACGCAGTATTTT
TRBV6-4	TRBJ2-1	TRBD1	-	CASSPDRGVYNEQFF	TGTGCCAGCAGTCCTGACAGGGGGGTCTACAATGAGCAGTTCTTC
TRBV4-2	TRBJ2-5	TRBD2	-	CASSQEDLRGGETQYF	TGTGCCAGCAGCCAAGAAGACTTACGGGGGGGAGAGACCCAGTACTTC
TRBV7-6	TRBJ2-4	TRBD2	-	CASSPTSGGLLAKNIQYF	TGTGCCAGCAGCCCCACTAGCGGAGGACTCCTAGCCAAAAACATTCAGTACTTC
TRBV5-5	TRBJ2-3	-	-	CASSPMGDTQYF	TGTGCCAGCAGCCCCATGGGGGATACGCAGTATTTT
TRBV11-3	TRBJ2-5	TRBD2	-	CASSLGSSGGAGETQYF	TGTGCCAGCAGCTTAGGATCTAGCGGGGGGGCCGGGGAGACCCAGTACTTC
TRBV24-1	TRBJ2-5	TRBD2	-	CATSDLGLAGAETQYF	TGTGCCACCAGTGACCTAGGACTAGCGGGGGCAGAGACCCAGTACTTC
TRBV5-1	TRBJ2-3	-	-	CASSRDSSTDTQYF	TGCGCCAGCAGCCGGGACTCTAGCACAGATACGCAGTATTTT
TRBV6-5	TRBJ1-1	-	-	CASRKNTEAFF	TGTGCCAGCAGAAAGAACACTGAAGCTTTCTTT
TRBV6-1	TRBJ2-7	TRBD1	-	CASSEWGQGEQYF	TGTGCCAGCAGTGAATGGGGACAGGGAGAGCAGTACTTC
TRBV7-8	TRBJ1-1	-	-	CASSLTRRGLHTSNTEAFF	TGTGCCAGCAGCCTCACGCGACGGGGACTTCATACCAGTAACACTGAAGCTTTCTTT
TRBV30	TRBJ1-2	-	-	CAWSVPPAGNYGYTF	TGTGCCTGGAGTGTTCCCCCCGCGGGGAACTATGGCTACACCTTC
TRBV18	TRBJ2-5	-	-	CASSPFFGGNDETQYF	TGTGCCAGCTCACCATTTTTTGGGGGGAACGACGAGACCCAGTACTTC
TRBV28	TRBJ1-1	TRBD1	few	CASSLSTGVPTEAFF	TGTGCCAGCAGTTTGTCGACAGGGGTGCCCACTGAAGCTTTCTTT
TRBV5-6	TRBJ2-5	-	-	CASSWRDSQETQYF	TGTGCCAGCAGCTGGCGGGACAGTCAAGAGACCCAGTACTTC
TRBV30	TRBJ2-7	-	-	CAWSVSNQQYF	TGTGCCTGGAGTGTATCCAATCAGCAGTACTTC
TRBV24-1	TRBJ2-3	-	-	CATSDLRSEGIDTQYF	TGTGCCACCAGTGATTTACGTAGCGAGGGTATTGATACGCAGTATTTT
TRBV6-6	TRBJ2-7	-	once	CASSYWQGPEYEQYF	TGTGCCAGCAGTTACTGGCAGGGTCCCGAATACGAGCAGTACTTC
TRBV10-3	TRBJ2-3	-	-	CAISVGGVDTQYF	TGTGCCATCAGTGTGGGAGGAGTAGATACGCAGTATTTT
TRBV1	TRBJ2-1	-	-	CTSSPTVEGERYNEQFF	TGCACCAGCAGCCCAACAGTCGAGGGAGAGCGCTACAATGAGCAGTTCTTC
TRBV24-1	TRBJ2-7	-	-	CATSRGGYEQYF	TGTGCCACCAGCCGTGGGGGCTACGAGCAGTACTTC
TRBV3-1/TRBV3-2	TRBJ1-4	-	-	CASSSSQGGGEKLFF	TGTGCCAGCAGCTCAAGTCAAGGGGGAGGTGAAAAACTGTTTTTT
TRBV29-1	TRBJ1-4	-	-	CSVVWPFNPGELFF	TGCAGCGTTGTTTGGCCTTTCAACCCGGGGGAACTGTTTTTT
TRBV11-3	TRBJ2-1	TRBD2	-	CASSFRLAGGGPQFF	TGTGCCAGCAGCTTCCGACTAGCGGGAGGAGGCCCGCAGTTCTTC
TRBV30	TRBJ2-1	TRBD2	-	CAWSGGLAGVNEQFF	TGTGCCTGGAGTGGGGGACTAGCGGGGGTGAATGAGCAGTTCTTC
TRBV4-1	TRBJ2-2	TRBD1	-	CASSQRTGPNTGELFF	TGCGCCAGCAGCCAAAGGACAGGACCGAACACCGGGGAGCTGTTTTTT
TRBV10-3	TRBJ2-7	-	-	CAISAGQAYEQYF	TGTGCCATCAGCGCAGGACAAGCCTACGAGCAGTACTTC
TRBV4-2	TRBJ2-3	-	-	CASSQDLASGDTQYF	TGTGCCAGCAGCCAAGATCTGGCGTCGGGAGATACGCAGTATTTT
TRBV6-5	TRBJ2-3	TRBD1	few	CANRDRGLGTDTQYF	TGTGCCAACAGAGACAGGGGGTTGGGGACAGATACGCAGTATTTT
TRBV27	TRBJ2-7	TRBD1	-	CASSSPRTGDSYEQYF	TGTGCCAGCAGTTCCCCCCGGACAGGGGATTCCTACGAGCAGTACTTC
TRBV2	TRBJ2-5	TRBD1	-	CASTGGQEATQYF	TGTGCCAGCACCGGCGGACAGGAAGCGACCCAGTACTTC
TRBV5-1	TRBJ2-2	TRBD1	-	CASSSGTGFVWTGELFF	TGCGCCAGCAGCTCCGGGACAGGGTTTGTATGGACCGGGGAGCTGTTTTTT
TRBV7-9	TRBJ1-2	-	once	CASSLAGSDYGYTF	TGTGCCAGCAGCTTGGCAGGGTCAGACTATGGCTACACCTTC
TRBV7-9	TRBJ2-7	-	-	CASSSPVWDGGTYEQYF	TGTGCCAGCAGCTCACCCGTTTGGGACGGGGGCACTTACGAGCAGTACTTC
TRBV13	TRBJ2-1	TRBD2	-	CASSFRVGGVNNEQFF	TGTGCCAGCAGCTTTCGAGTCGGGGGGGTCAACAATGAGCAGTTCTTC
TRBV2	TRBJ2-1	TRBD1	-	CASGDSSYNEQFF	TGTGCCAGCGGGGACAGCTCCTACAATGAGCAGTTCTTC
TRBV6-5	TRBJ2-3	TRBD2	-	CASSKLAGTQYF	TGTGCCAGCAGTAAACTAGCGGGTACGCAGTATTTT
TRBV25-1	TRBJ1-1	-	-	CASSQTGLNTEAFF	TGTGCCAGCAGTCAAACAGGGTTGAACACTGAAGCTTTCTTT
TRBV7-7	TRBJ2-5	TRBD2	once	CASSLRPSGRGETQYF	TGTGCTAGCAGCTTACGGCCTAGCGGGAGAGGGGAGACCCAGTACTTC
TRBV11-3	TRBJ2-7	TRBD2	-	CASSLAGLAGGGEQYF	TGTGCCAGCAGCTTAGCCGGACTAGCGGGAGGAGGAGAGCAGTACTTC
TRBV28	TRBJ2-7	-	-	CASSPGDRPYEQYF	TGTGCCAGCAGTCCAGGGGACCGACCCTACGAGCAGTACTTC
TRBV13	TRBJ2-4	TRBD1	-	CASSPRQGSAKNIQYF	TGTGCCAGCAGCCCGAGACAGGGTTCGGCCAAAAACATTCAGTACTTC
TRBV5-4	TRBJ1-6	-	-	CASSLGNSPLHF	TGTGCCAGCAGCTTGGGTAATTCACCCCTCCACTTT
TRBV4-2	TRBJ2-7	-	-	CASSQAYSIDYEQYF	TGTGCCAGCAGCCAAGCGTATTCGATCGACTACGAGCAGTACTTC
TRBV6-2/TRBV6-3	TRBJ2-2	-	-	CASSYPLALNTGELFF	TGTGCCAGCAGTTACCCGTTGGCCCTGAACACCGGGGAGCTGTTTTTT
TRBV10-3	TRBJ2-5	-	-	CAISESRGSQETQYF	TGTGCCATCAGTGAGTCGCGAGGAAGCCAAGAGACCCAGTACTTC
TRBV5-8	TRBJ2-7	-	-	CASSLAWSGGYPYEQYF	TGTGCCAGCAGCTTGGCCTGGAGTGGTGGCTACCCCTACGAGCAGTACTTC
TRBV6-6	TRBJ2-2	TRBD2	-	CASSYQLAGTGELFF	TGTGCCAGCAGTTACCAGCTAGCGGGCACCGGGGAGCTGTTTTTT
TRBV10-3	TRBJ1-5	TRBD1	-	CAISATRTGDSNQPQHF	TGTGCCATCAGTGCTACCCGGACAGGGGATAGCAATCAGCCCCAGCATTTT